The T cell receptor beta chain described here comes from a study of T cells in Graves' hyperthyroidism and ophthalmopathy. Study-level information: Peripheral blood samples were taken at initial diagnosis, prior to any treatment.

The investigators amplified TCR beta CDR3 regions from RNA transcripts. HTBI primers were the set used in a first-round RT-PCR of the TCR CDR3. TCRdb reprocessed the multiplex PCR reads with MiXCR, giving one entry per CDR3 protein. The sample contains about 400,000 distinct CDR3 sequences, less than 20% of which appear only once. Of note for this clonotype: Its specificity is unknown.

V dropped 3 bases and J dropped 3; count of bases not matched to a gene: 18. Per the germline V gene, CDR1 is LGHNA and CDR2 is YSLEER. CDR3 length equals 20 residues. Findings and caveats of the study: From stable hyperthyroidism, ophthalmopathy was set apart by a 13 V-J model. The majority of expanded thyroid clonotypes above 0.001 also appeared in blood.

The chain uses TRBV4-3 and TRBJ2-2, with 8 positions matching TRBD2. Sequenced sample: blood. This TCR was recovered from a woman aged 18-30 years with Graves' hyperthyroidism that later progressed to Graves' ophthalmopathy. The CDR3 sequence is CASSHRIRLGTSHDTGELFF. The CDR3 region has the DNA TGCGCCAGCAGCCATAGAATCCGGCTGGGGACTAGTCATGACACCGGGGAGCTGTTTTTT.